Each of the 18 T cell receptor beta chains below was sequenced from the same sample in a study of blood T cell repertoires in COVID-19 (dated by TCRdb to about 2020). Library method: the immunoSEQ multiplex PCR assay. TCRdb carries this immuneACCESS record with in-frame sequences only. Its versions omit some clonotypes, under half of them owing to an unresolved V gene in the studies checked, with the rest unexplained. This sample holds about 250,000 clones; under 90% were observed only once. 0.94% of the sample is held by the ten biggest clonotypes. Specimen: peripheral blood. The receptors come from a woman between 40 and 55 years old who had recovered from COVID-19.

A few counts support this clone. CDR3 protein: CASSPIAVTSSYNEQFF. Here the CDR3 DNA reads TGCGCCAGCAGCCCCATAGCGGTGACGAGCTCCTACAATGAGCAGTTCTTC. This chain connects TRBV4-1 to TRBJ2-1; TRBD2 is a possible D gene (6 bases). V was clipped by 4 bases and J by 0 bases, with 16 bases between them. The CDR3 totals 17 residues. Germline lookup yields CDR1 MGHRA and CDR2 YSYEKL.

The chain joins TRBV9 to TRBJ2-5, with D perhaps matching TRBD1 (6 bases). The V and J ends lost 3 bases and 4 bases respectively, with 10 bases between them. CDR1 is SGDLS and CDR2 is YYNGEE in the germline V gene. The CDR3 length is 13 residues. The CDR3, as DNA: TGTGCCAGCAGCGCCCTGGGGGCAGAGACCCAGTACTTC. This gives the protein CASSALGAETQYF.

The chain links TRBV7-9 to TRBJ1-1, with D possibly TRBD1 on 6 matching bases. The V gene lost 5 bases and the J gene lost 1 base, with 14 bases spanning the gap. The CDR3 loop spans 15 amino acids. Germline assignment: CDR1 SEHNR and CDR2 FQNEAQ (reference sequence). The CDR3 protein is CASSQTGGWNTEAFF. CDR3 bases: TGTGCCAGCAGCCAGACAGGCGGGTGGAACACTGAAGCTTTCTTT. Filled out from reference TRBV7-9 and TRBJ1-1, the complete variable domain reads DTGVSQNPRHKITKRGQNVTFRCDPISEHNRLYWYRQTLGQGPEFLTYFQNEAQLEKSRLLSDRFSAERPKGSFSTLEIQRTEQGDSAMYLCASSQTGGWNTEAFFGQGTRLTVV.

This chain joins TRBV6-1 and TRBJ1-1; no definite D call. From germline, CDR1 is MNHNS and CDR2 SASEGT. The CDR3 length is 14 residues. Trimming took off 2 bases at V and 1 base at J, with 8 bases between the two ends. The CDR3 is CASSEIRGNTEAFF. The DNA of the CDR3 is TGTGCCAGCAGTGAAATCCGGGGGAACACTGAAGCTTTCTTT.

The rearrangement uses TRBV27 and TRBJ1-1; D possibly corresponds to TRBD1 (5 bases). Germline lookup yields CDR1 MNHEY and CDR2 SMNVEV (reference sequence). There are 15 residues in the CDR3. Trimming removed 4 bases at V and 1 base at J, with 13 bases between. CDR3 in DNA: TGTGCCAGCAGTTCGGGGGAGACATGGAACACTGAAGCTTTCTTT. This codes for CASSSGETWNTEAFF.

The gene calls are TRBV27 and TRBJ2-5; TRBD2 matches at 8 bases. Germline V gene lookup returns CDR1 MNHEY and CDR2 SMNVEV (reference sequence). The junction had 9 bases not matched to a gene; V was cut back by 6 bases and J by 6 bases. The CDR3 has 14 residues. The CDR3 reads CASSGESGSQTQYF. In nucleotides, the CDR3 is TGTGCCAGCAGCGGAGAGAGCGGGAGCCAGACCCAGTACTTC.

This rearrangement joins TRBV6-5 to TRBJ2-7; D not certain. Germline V gene data show CDR1 as MNHEY and CDR2 as SVGAGI. The CDR3 loop spans 11 amino acids. The V and J ends lost 5 bases and 3 bases respectively, with 5 bases between them. The CDR3 DNA reads TGTGCCAGCAGTCACAACTACGAGCAGTACTTC. The encoded protein is CASSHNYEQYF.

The chain recombines TRBV5-1 with TRBJ2-1, with D uncertain. The V end was cut by 0 bases, the J end by 0 bases, with 7 bases between. Germline V gene lookup returns CDR1 SGHRS and CDR2 YFSETQ. The CDR3 sequence is 15 residues long. The CDR3 DNA reads as TGCGCCAGCAGCTTGGGACATCCCTCCTACAATGAGCAGTTCTTC. Amino acid sequence: CASSLGHPSYNEQFF.

The chain combines TRBV7-3 with TRBJ2-1, with a weak D call TRBD1 (6 bases). There are 13 residues in the CDR3. Germline V CDR1 and CDR2: SGHTA, FQGTGA. Trimming removed 5 bases at V and 7 bases at J, with 12 bases between. CDR3 in DNA: TGTGCCAGCAGCCCCTACAGGGATAATGAGCAGTTCTTC. Residues: CASSPYRDNEQFF.

The chain joins TRBV5-1 to TRBJ2-1, with 15 bases that match TRBD2. J lost 3 bases, V lost 9 bases, and 13 bases had no gene match. CDR1 SGHRS and CDR2 YFSETQ come from the germline V gene. This CDR3 is 18 amino acids long. The CDR3 nucleotides are TGCGCCACCTCGGGACTAGCGGGAGGTGGTTTGGGCTACAATGAGCAGTTCTTC. As protein: CATSGLAGGGLGYNEQFF.

The V gene is TRBV19, the J gene TRBJ1-5; a possible D gene is TRBD1 (6 bases). The CDR3 length is 16 residues. V gave up 3 bases and J gave up 0 bases, with 12 bases separating them. The germline gives CDR1 LNHDA, CDR2 SQIVND (reference sequence). CDR3 bases: TGTGCCAGTAGTATGGGGGCGGGCGGTAGCAATCAGCCCCAGCATTTT. Translating gives CASSMGAGGSNQPQHF.

This chain links TRBV7-6 with TRBJ2-7; 9 nucleotides match TRBD1. From germline, CDR1 is SGHVS and CDR2 FNYEAQ. The CDR3 sequence is 15 residues long. The V segment lost 0 bases and the J segment 3 bases; nucleotides outside the gene matches: 3. CDR3 in DNA: TGTGCCAGCAGCTTAGCCACAGGGGGCTACTACGAGCAGTACTTC. It codes for CASSLATGGYYEQYF.

The chain recombines TRBV5-4 with TRBJ1-1, with D perhaps TRBD1 (5 bases). Trimming stripped 3 bases from V and 1 base from J, with 16 bases between. The CDR3 consists of 16 residues. Looked up from germline, CDR1 is SGHNT and CDR2 is YYREEE (reference sequence). The DNA of the CDR3 is TGTGCCAGCAGCTCTAATCTCGGGGGAGGGAACACTGAAGCTTTCTTT. Its protein product is CASSSNLGGGNTEAFF.

V usage is TRBV18 and J usage is TRBJ2-1; TRBD2 matches at 11 bases. This CDR3 region has 15 residues. Per germline, CDR1 KGHSH and CDR2 LQKENI. V trimming: 7 bases; J trimming: 9 bases; junction bases outside the gene matches: 11. This CDR3 reads CASFQILAGEGEQFF. In nucleotides, the CDR3 is TGTGCCAGCTTTCAAATACTAGCGGGAGAGGGTGAGCAGTTCTTC.

V usage is TRBV10-3 and J usage is TRBJ2-1, with a weak D call TRBD2 (6 bases). Trimming took 11 bases from V and 4 from J, leaving 24 bases between them. The CDR3 runs 16 residues. CDR1 is ENHRY and CDR2 is SYGVKD in the germline V gene. The CDR3, as DNA: TGTGCCTCGGCCCGCGGGAAAACATCCGTTTACAATGAGCAGTTCTTC. Translation: CASARGKTSVYNEQFF.

This clone was seen at least ten times. The rearrangement uses TRBV19 and TRBJ2-1, with D uncertain. This CDR3 is built from 13 residues. V was trimmed by 4 bases and J by 6 bases, leaving 10 bases between them. CDR1 is LNHDA, CDR2 SQIVND, per germline (reference sequence). CDR3 DNA: TGTGCCAGTAGTACCCGTCTTTTCAATGAGCAGTTCTTC. This codes for CASSTRLFNEQFF.

The chain joins TRBV29-1 to TRBJ1-1; 7 nucleotides agree with TRBD1. This CDR3 is 13 amino acids long. V lost 6 bases, J lost 3 bases, and 7 bases stayed unmatched. Looked up from germline, CDR1 is SQVTM and CDR2 is ANQGSEA. The CDR3 is CSVRQGTDTEAFF. CDR3 sequence (DNA): TGCAGCGTACGACAGGGTACGGACACTGAAGCTTTCTTT.

V usage is TRBV13 and J usage is TRBJ2-7; 11 positions match TRBD2. Trimming cost V 5 bases and J 0 bases; bases outside gene matches: 6. The CDR3 sequence is 16 residues long. Germline assignment: CDR1 PRHDT and CDR2 FYEKMQ (reference sequence). The CDR3: CASSPGGLAASYEQYF. Written as DNA, the CDR3 is TGTGCCAGCAGCCCGGGGGGACTAGCGGCCTCCTACGAGCAGTACTTC.